These T cell receptor beta chains were read from a single sample in a study of blood T cell repertoires in COVID-19. The method was immunoSEQ multiplex PCR; TCRdb's version includes in-frame clones alone and lacks a portion of them. The sample includes 120,000 or so clones, about four fifths of them seen just once. Sequencing was done on a sample of peripheral blood. These receptors came from a man younger than 40 with COVID-19, enrolled during active disease. CDR3s include the opening cysteine and the closing phenylalanine or tryptophan. The D gene is left open where the match is weak. Not every row has a clone size; where given, it reads once, few, many or a size class.

size: NA
D: NA
J: TRBJ2-1
V: TRBV9
CDR3: CASSVGPLTGKAEQFF
DNA: TGTGCCAGCAGCGTAGGGCCCCTTACAGGGAAGGCGGAACAGTTCTTC

size: NA
D: NA
J: TRBJ1-1
V: TRBV21-1
CDR3: CASSKAIESSNTEAFF
DNA: TGTGCCAGCAGCAAAGCAATAGAAAGTTCGAACACTGAAGCTTTCTTT

size: NA
D: TRBD1
J: TRBJ1-1
V: TRBV6-5
CDR3: CANGDRGNTEAFF
DNA: TGTGCCAACGGGGACAGGGGTAACACTGAAGCTTTCTTT

size: NA
D: NA
J: TRBJ1-5
V: TRBV7-8
CDR3: CASSRDLRQPQHF
DNA: TGTGCCAGCAGCCGGGACTTACGTCAGCCCCAGCATTTT

size: NA
D: TRBD2
J: TRBJ2-3
V: TRBV5-1
CDR3: CASSFQRGDPTDTQYF
DNA: TGCGCCAGCAGCTTTCAGCGGGGGGATCCCACAGATACGCAGTATTTT

size: NA
D: TRBD2
J: TRBJ2-5
V: TRBV2
CDR3: CAMRGEGETQYF
DNA: TGTGCCATGCGGGGGGAGGGGGAGACCCAGTACTTC

size: NA
D: NA
J: TRBJ2-3
V: TRBV6-5
CDR3: CASTSRASADTQYF
DNA: TGTGCCAGCACGAGTCGTGCTTCGGCAGATACGCAGTATTTT

size: NA
D: TRBD1
J: TRBJ2-5
V: TRBV5-8
CDR3: CASSLAGQLYQETQYF
DNA: TGTGCCAGCAGCTTGGCGGGACAGCTTTACCAAGAGACCCAGTACTTC

size: NA
D: TRBD2
J: TRBJ2-5
V: TRBV10-3
CDR3: CAISELGLAGTVETQYF
DNA: TGTGCCATCAGTGAGCTAGGACTAGCGGGGACGGTAGAGACCCAGTACTTC

size: NA
D: TRBD2
J: TRBJ2-2
V: TRBV5-1
CDR3: CASSATSGGARGELFF
DNA: TGCGCCAGCAGCGCAACTAGCGGGGGGGCCCGTGGGGAGCTGTTTTTT

size: NA
D: TRBD1
J: TRBJ1-3
V: TRBV5-4
CDR3: CASRGEPDRPSGNTIYF
DNA: TGTGCCAGCAGGGGAGAACCGGACAGGCCCTCTGGAAACACCATATATTTT

size: NA
D: NA
J: TRBJ2-2
V: TRBV1
CDR3: CTSCLRFANTGELFF
DNA: TGCACCAGCTGTCTACGGTTCGCGAACACCGGGGAGCTGTTTTTT

size: NA
D: TRBD1
J: TRBJ1-6
V: TRBV25-1
CDR3: CASTSGTGVSPLHF
DNA: TGTGCCAGCACCTCCGGGACAGGGGTTTCACCCCTCCACTTT

size: many
D: TRBD2
J: TRBJ2-1
V: TRBV27
CDR3: CASSLSPGLAANEQFF
DNA: TGTGCCAGCAGTCTATCCCCGGGACTAGCGGCCAATGAGCAGTTCTTC

size: NA
D: NA
J: TRBJ1-5
V: TRBV6-5
CDR3: CASGSRWNQPQHF
DNA: TGTGCCAGCGGTAGTCGGTGGAATCAGCCCCAGCATTTT